This record concerns one T cell receptor (beta chain) sequence. This receptor's antigen is unknown. An end of the junction does not agree with germline; a read error may underlie this. Receptor libraries were prepared by the immunoSEQ multiplex PCR assay. TCRdb stores this immuneACCESS table with in-frame sequences only. Part of the clones is absent; in the studies checked, under half of the shortfall reflects unresolved V genes, and no reason is known for the rest. This sample lists 84,000 or so clones; more than 65% were detected once. Together, the top ten hold more than 9% of the sample. The data are from a study of control samples from healthy donors and cancer patients (dated by TCRdb to 2020 to 2021). This TCR was sampled from a man aged 55 to 70 with head and neck cancer. Sequenced material: PBMCs.

The CDR3 protein sequence reads: CASSLAGIYNEQFF. In nucleotide form, the sequence is TGTGCTAGCAGCTTAGCCGGGATTTACAATGAGCAGTTCTTC. This sequence uses TRBV7-7 and TRBJ2-1, with a tentative D gene TRBD2 over 5 matching bases. The CDR3 sequence holds 14 residues, the cysteine and phenylalanine included. Just the 42-base CDR3 DNA is kept, in frame starting at base 1. The germline V gene (reference sequence) yields SSHAT for CDR1 and FNYEAQ for CDR2.